Included here is one T cell receptor (beta chain) sequence, with context. Its antigen is not identified. Most PBMC samples had 480 ng input DNA in six replicates. Only in-frame clones appear in the TCRdb table, and some are missing; sequencing was by immunoSEQ multiplex PCR. The sample consists of about 68,000 clones, about 85% of them appearing once. The data derive from a study of neoadjuvant anti-PD-1 for oral cavity cancer. Study outcomes and limitations: Post-nivolumab, blood T cell clonality was significantly elevated in non-responders.

Time point described: after neoadjuvant nivolumab, at surgical resection. Patients had newly diagnosed, untreated stage II-IVA oral cavity squamous cell carcinoma. The specimen comprised PBMCs, sampled after nivolumab (anti-PD-1) treatment. This clonotype was obtained from a person aged 35-79 years with oral cavity squamous cell carcinoma.

CDR3 sequence (DNA): TGTGCCTGGAGGCCACGGCCCGGGGATACGCAGTATTTT. It is translated as CAWRPRPGDTQYF. This sequence joins TRBV30 and TRBJ2-3; D is unresolved. CDR1 is GTSNPN and CDR2 is SVGIG in the germline V gene (reference sequence). The CDR3 loop spans 13 amino acids. V lost 3 bases and J 6 bases, leaving 13 bases between the germline ends.